Given below is one T cell receptor beta chain in context. Generated by immunoSEQ multiplex PCR, the TCRdb table keeps only in-frame clones and is missing some. Here the sample spans about 200,000 clones, roughly 85% being singletons. Germline trimming cut 5 bases from V and 5 bases from J; bases unmatched to any gene: 11. Per the germline V gene, CDR1 is SGHVS and CDR2 is FQNEAQ. The CDR3 extends over 16 amino acids. These data belong to a study of blood T cell repertoires in COVID-19. Sequencing input: peripheral blood. The clonotype was recovered from a woman of 80 years or more with acute or convalescent COVID-19. J is TRBJ2-3 and V is TRBV7-8; 9 positions agree with TRBD2. The CDR3 bases are TGTGCCAGCAGCCCGTACTTAGCGGGAGTAGGAGATACGCAGTATTTT. This sequence encodes CASSPYLAGVGDTQYF.